These 17 T cell receptor beta chains share one sample of origin, sequenced in a study of shared clonotypes between healthy human individuals (dated by TCRdb to the early 2020s). The library was made by the immunoSEQ multiplex PCR assay. TCRdb stores this immuneACCESS table with in-frame sequences only. Part of the clones is absent; in the studies checked, under half of the shortfall reflects unresolved V genes, and no reason is known for the rest. The sample includes roughly 2 million clones, with almost 96% observed a single time. Jointly, the top ten make up 0.1% to 0.15% of the sample. The sequenced sample was naive CD4+ T cells sorted from blood. Interpreted using the paper, the cell subset or site label stands for: CD45RA+ positively selected. The receptor source for this set is a man aged 18 to 29 in good health.

The genes are TRBV28 and TRBJ2-2; the D is unclear. The CDR3 covers 11 residues. V lost 4 bases and J 7 bases, leaving 4 bases between the germline ends. The germline gives CDR1 MDHEN, CDR2 SYDVKM. The CDR3 DNA sequence: TGTGCCAGCAGTTCCAGCGGGGAGCTGTTTTTT. Translation: CASSSSGELFF. The whole variable domain, filled in from reference TRBV28 and TRBJ2-2, reads DVKVTQSSRYLVKRTGEKVFLECVQDMDHENMFWYRQDPGLGLRLIYFSYDVKMKEKGDIPEGYSVSREKKERFSLILESASTNQTSMYLCASSSSGELFFGEGSRLTVL.

The genes are TRBV10-1 and TRBJ2-7; maybe TRBD1 (6 bases). Germline-derived CDR1 and CDR2 are WNHNN and SYGVQD (reference sequence). This CDR3 spans 14 amino acids. V was pared by 4 bases and J by 2 bases, with 12 bases between. The CDR3 loop reads CASSGQGRPYEQYF. CDR3 in DNA: TGCGCCAGCAGTGGCCAGGGGCGCCCCTACGAGCAGTACTTC.

The chain joins TRBV5-1 to TRBJ2-5; D is unclear. The germline V and J ends were trimmed by 0 bases and 7 bases, with 13 bases remaining between them. Germline CDR1 and CDR2: SGHRS and YFSETQ. CDR3 size: 14 residues. The CDR3 loop is CASSLGSSSPTQYF. CDR3 in DNA: TGCGCCAGCAGCTTGGGCAGCTCCTCGCCGACCCAGTACTTC.

The V and J genes are TRBV5-1 and TRBJ1-6; weak D call: TRBD1 (5 bases). This CDR3 contains 16 residues. Germline V lookup: CDR1 SGHRS, CDR2 YFSETQ. The V and J ends lost 0 bases and 1 base respectively, with 8 bases between them. The CDR3 sequence is CASSLGGTSYNSPLHF. In nucleotides, the CDR3 is TGCGCCAGCAGCTTGGGGGGCACTTCCTATAATTCACCCCTCCACTTT.

The chain carries TRBV6-1 and TRBJ1-5; 10 positions match TRBD1. Germline V CDR1 and CDR2: MNHNS, SASEGT. Losses at the gene ends were 1 base for V and 6 bases for J; bases not matched to a gene: 12. CDR3 length: 18 amino acids. The CDR3 region has the DNA TGTGCCAGCAGTGAAGTCCTTGCAAGACAGGGGGCGAGTCAGCCCCAGCATTTT. This sequence encodes CASSEVLARQGASQPQHF.

The chain is built from TRBV30 and TRBJ2-1; the D gene is possibly TRBD2 (6 bases). Germline V CDR1 and CDR2: GTSNPN, SVGIG (reference sequence). The V end was cut by 3 bases, the J end by 4 bases, with 10 bases between. This CDR3 contains 13 residues. The CDR3 DNA reads as TGTGCCTGGAGGGCGGGGCCATACAATGAGCAGTTCTTC. Protein: CAWRAGPYNEQFF. The variable domain in full, with the rest retrieved from reference TRBV30 and TRBJ2-1, is SQTIHQWPATLVQPVGSPLSLECTVEGTSNPNLYWYRQAAGRGLQLLFYSVGIGQISSEVPQNLSASRPQDRQFILSSKKLLLSDSGFYLCAWRAGPYNEQFFGPGTRLTVL.

This clone was detected once. Within the sample, other DNA sequences also encode this same CDR3. The chain combines TRBV10-3 with TRBJ1-1; D is undetermined. V was shortened by 4 bases and J by 2 bases, with 8 bases between the two germline ends. CDR3 size: 13 residues. Germline V CDR1 and CDR2: ENHRY, SYGVKD. As DNA, the CDR3 is TGTGCCATCAGTGGTCAGACCAACACTGAAGCTTTCTTT. Translated: CAISGQTNTEAFF.

The chain has TRBV3-2 and TRBJ2-7. TRBV3-2 has pseudogene status. The CDR3 length is 8 residues. The CDR3 DNA follows: TGTGCCAGGTCCGAGCAGTACTTC. It translates to CARSEQYF.

Only a few counts were recorded for this clone. J is TRBJ1-2 and V is TRBV19; D might be TRBD1 (5 bases). This CDR3 has 14 amino acids. Trimming took off 7 bases at V and 2 bases at J, with 14 bases between the two ends. Germline-derived CDR1 and CDR2 are LNHDA and SQIVND (reference sequence). CDR3 nucleotide sequence: TGTGCCAGTACCTCGCACGGGGCAAACTATGGCTACACCTTC. It yields the protein CASTSHGANYGYTF. The full variable domain, its missing parts supplied by reference TRBV19 and TRBJ1-2, is DGGITQSPKYLFRKEGQNVTLSCEQNLNHDAMYWYRQDPGQGLRLIYYSQIVNDFQKGDIAEGYSVSREKKESFPLTVTSAQKNPTAFYLCASTSHGANYGYTFGSGTRLTVV.

V gene TRBV2 combines with J gene TRBJ1-2, with D possibly TRBD1 on 6 matching bases. V lost 2 bases, J lost 6 bases, and 16 bases lay in between. Germline V gene data show CDR1 as SNHLY and CDR2 as FYNNEI. This CDR3 is 15 amino acids long. The CDR3 loop reads CASSERTANRDGYTF. The CDR3 bases are TGTGCCAGCAGTGAAAGGACAGCCAACCGTGATGGCTACACCTTC.

The CDR3 sequence is CASSLITSGGKETQYF. In DNA, the CDR3 is TGCGCCAGCAGCTTGATCACTAGCGGGGGAAAAGAGACCCAGTACTTC. The rearrangement joins TRBV5-1 to TRBJ2-5, with 11 bases fitting TRBD2. Germline-derived CDR1 and CDR2 are SGHRS and YFSETQ. This CDR3 is built from 16 residues. J gave up 3 bases and V 1 base, and 5 bases lay outside the gene matches.

CDR3 protein: CASSQDLALGSYEQYF. CDR3 nucleotides: TGTGCCAGCAGCCAAGATCTAGCTCTGGGCTCCTACGAGCAGTACTTC. The chain has TRBV4-2 and TRBJ2-7; a weak D match, TRBD2 (5 bases). Germline CDR1 and CDR2: LGHNA and YNFKEQ. The CDR3 spans 16 residues. V lost 0 bases to trimming and J lost 0 bases, with 12 bases between them.

V is TRBV28 and J is TRBJ1-6; D is ambiguous. The germline V gene has CDR1 MDHEN and CDR2 SYDVKM. CDR3 size: 16 residues. Trimming took 3 bases from V and 10 from J, leaving 19 bases between them. CDR3 in DNA: TGTGCCAGCAGTTTCGTACCTGGGCGTGAAGAGTCACCCCTCCACTTT. Its protein product is CASSFVPGREESPLHF.

The J gene is TRBJ2-7, the V gene TRBV14; the D gene is possibly TRBD2 (6 bases). This CDR3 spans 16 amino acids. V was pared by 1 base and J by 1 base, with 14 bases between. Germline loops: CDR1 SGHDN, CDR2 FVKESK. This CDR3 is CASSQAGGSRSYEQYF. CDR3 nucleotides: TGTGCCAGCAGCCAAGCTGGAGGGTCAAGATCCTACGAGCAGTACTTC.

This rearrangement joins TRBV18 to TRBJ2-5; 7 bases fit TRBD1. The CDR3 totals 17 residues. The germline V gene has CDR1 KGHSH and CDR2 LQKENI. V lost 6 bases to trimming and J lost 1 base; unmatched junction nucleotides: 14. The CDR3 nucleotides read TGTGCCAGCTCTCTCAATCTGGGACAGCAGACCCAAGAGACCCAGTACTTC. Protein sequence: CASSLNLGQQTQETQYF.

This chain links TRBV7-2 with TRBJ2-7; D unresolved. Deletions cut 5 bases from V and 2 bases from J, with 13 bases between. The CDR3 contains 14 residues. Germline lookup yields CDR1 SGHTA and CDR2 FQGNSA. The CDR3 reads CASSPSSGPYEQYF. The CDR3 DNA follows: TGTGCCAGCAGCCCCAGCTCCGGGCCCTACGAGCAGTACTTC.

The rearrangement uses TRBV11-1 and TRBJ2-3; 7 bases line up with TRBD2. This CDR3 contains 16 residues. Germline V lookup: CDR1 SGHAT, CDR2 FQDESV (reference sequence). Trimming removed 3 bases from V and 2 bases from J; junction bases left unmatched: 8. The CDR3 is CASSFSRGVSTDTQYF. Written as DNA, the CDR3 is TGTGCCAGCAGCTTCTCACGGGGGGTTTCCACAGATACGCAGTATTTT.